This T cell receptor (beta chain) was retrieved from a study of T cell repertoires in cytomegalovirus infection (dated by TCRdb to about 2019). In terms of the full investigation: Donor HLA type was relevant to the analysis, as public TCR beta signatures indicated carriage of CMV infection together with the matching HLA type. What the research found in general, with its limitations: In the ex vivo response, HLA-C-restricted CMV-specific TCR beta clonotypes were dominant, and in two of eight donors the single most frequent clonotype came from this HLA-C-restricted group. Cumulative frequency of public TCR beta family members discriminated carriers of CMV infection plus the relevant HLA type in this cohort and an independent roughly 330-donor cohort.

The run used an Illumina HiSeq 1500. The raw public reads went through TCRdb reprocessing: fastp at Q25, MiXCR clone calling, in-frame beta chains kept. Records with the same CDR3 protein are collapsed into one entry carrying the most frequent genes and DNA. This sample lists 200,000 to 300,000 distinct CDR3 sequences; roughly 15% were detected once. The biggest ten clones account for around 9% of the sample. This clonotype was seen at least ten times. It has no known antigen specificity. No base quality values were provided; no much bigger clone lies one nucleotide off. Trimming removed 5 bases from V and 3 bases from J; the gene matches leave 4 bases unexplained. CDR1 SGHTA and CDR2 FQGNSA were looked up in the germline V gene. Its CDR3 holds 15 amino acids, cysteine through phenylalanine. Only CDR3 DNA remains: 45 bases, in frame from the first base.

Material: PBMCs. The sequence is built from TRBV7-2 and TRBJ2-7; 13 middle bases align to TRBD2. The source is a human donor in good health (CMV status not recorded). Some clones in this sample may be carry-over from other donors' samples. The nucleotide sequence is given as TGTGCCAGCAGCCCTCGGACTAGCGGGAGCTACGAGCAGTACTTC. This encodes CASSPRTSGSYEQYF.